The T cell receptor beta chain under discussion was sequenced for a study of T cell responses to AZD1222 COVID-19 vaccine. Study conclusions and caveats: Unmutated variant regions reportedly attract nearly half of all spike-specific TCRs. Clonal diversity was possibly underestimated, and the donors were mostly white British, with more females. Spike-spanning, vaccine-associated CD4 TCRs were dominant at 160-218 and 743-854.

V shed 6 bases and J 8 bases; nucleotides not matched to a gene: 12. CDR3 size: 15 residues. Per germline, CDR1 MNHEY and CDR2 SMNVEV (reference sequence). Recipients boosted at about 4 weeks or about 12 weeks are pooled. As regards this clone: Its antigen remains unidentified.

The table came from immunoSEQ multiplex PCR; TCRdb's copy has only in-frame clones and leaves some out. The repertoire has 100,000 to 150,000 clones, 84% of them found once; the top ten carry about 27%. The chain couples TRBV27 to TRBJ2-1, with 8 bases aligning to TRBD2. Sequencing was performed on peripheral blood, taken 28 days after the second AZD1222 dose. The receptor's source is an adult who received the AZD1222 COVID-19 vaccine. The CDR3 reads CASSPLLAGWDEQFF. In DNA, the CDR3 is TGTGCCAGCAGCCCTTTATTAGCGGGGTGGGATGAGCAGTTCTTC.